The following is a T cell receptor beta chain sequence with its context. These data originate in a study of blood T cell repertoires in COVID-19. Study-wide context: Specimens from acute and convalescent COVID-19 originated in the United States, Italy and Spain. PBMCs, B-cell-depleted T cells, or T cells were the source of the cDNA or gDNA that made up the material.

CDR1 and CDR2 (germline): SGDLS, YYNGEE. Trimming took off 4 bases at V and 4 bases at J, with 17 bases between the two ends. The CDR3 consists of 15 residues. Using immunoSEQ multiplex PCR, the repertoire was profiled, and TCRdb retains in-frame clones only, with some absent. The data contain fewer than 200,000 clones, about 81% of them seen just once; the ten biggest clones take up over 7.5%. This chain uses TRBV9 with TRBJ1-2, with D perhaps matching TRBD1 (6 bases). Sequencing input: peripheral blood. The sequence derives from a woman in her seventies with acute or convalescent COVID-19. The CDR3 is CASSPLSDRTYGYTF. The CDR3 DNA reads as TGTGCCAGCAGCCCTTTGTCGGACAGAACCTATGGCTACACCTTC.